Presented here are 12 T cell receptor beta chains from one specimen sequenced in a study of shared clonotypes between healthy human individuals (dated by TCRdb to about 2020). Receptor amplification or capture employed the immunoSEQ multiplex PCR assay. TCRdb obtained this table from immuneACCESS and retained in-frame rearrangements with V and J assigned. These tables miss some clones; where compared with another copy, unresolved V genes account for less than half of the shortfall, and the remainder is unexplained. This sample has under 2,500,000 clones in its table, and approximately 95% of those were observed once. About 0.13% of the sample is held by the ten biggest clonotypes. Sequencing input: naive CD4+ T cells sorted from blood. The cell subset or site label here, explained by the study, means: CD45RA+ positively selected. The source of these receptors is a man aged 18-30 years in good health.

For this clone: The sample carries other DNA sequences with the same CDR3. V gene TRBV18 combines with J gene TRBJ1-2; D possibly corresponds to TRBD1 (6 bases). The germline V gene has CDR1 KGHSH and CDR2 LQKENI. V lost 6 bases, J lost 2 bases, and 10 bases lay in between. The CDR3 is 13 residues long. The CDR3 coding sequence is TGTGCCAGCTCCCCCGGACAGAACTATGGCTACACCTTC. This translates into CASSPGQNYGYTF. The variable domain in full, completed from reference TRBV18 and TRBJ1-2, reads NAGVMQNPRHLVRRRGQEARLRCSPMKGHSHVYWYRQLPEEGLKFMVYLQKENIIDESGMPKERFSAEFPKEGPSILRIQQVVRGDSAAYFCASSPGQNYGYTFGSGTRLTVV.

Details on this clone: The same CDR3 also results from other DNA sequences found in this sample. The chain uses TRBV2 and TRBJ2-7; 9 nucleotides match TRBD1. This CDR3 comprises 13 residues. V lost 6 bases, J lost 2 bases, and 2 bases stayed unmatched. The germline V gene encodes CDR1 SNHLY and CDR2 FYNNEI. The CDR3 nucleotides are TGTGCCAGCAGGAGGGACAGGGCCTACGAGCAGTACTTC. Its protein product is CASRRDRAYEQYF.

V usage is TRBV11-2 and J usage is TRBJ1-6, with a weak D call TRBD1 (6 bases). V lost 6 bases and J lost 1, with 7 bases in between. The CDR3 is 14 amino acids. Germline-derived CDR1 and CDR2 are SGHAT and FQNNGV. The CDR3: CASSQGSYNSPLHF. CDR3 DNA: TGTGCCAGCAGTCAGGGGTCCTATAATTCACCCCTCCACTTT.

The rearrangement links TRBV6-5 to TRBJ2-7, with D perhaps TRBD1 or TRBD2 (5 bases each). From germline, CDR1 is MNHEY and CDR2 SVGAGI. The CDR3 length is 14 residues. The V end lost 2 bases, the J end lost 2 bases, and 10 bases lay between the germline ends. The CDR3 here is CASSYRDGAYEQYF. CDR3 in DNA: TGTGCCAGCAGTTACAGGGACGGAGCCTACGAGCAGTACTTC.

This sequence joins TRBV18 and TRBJ1-3; TRBD1 is a possible D gene (5 bases). CDR1 KGHSH and CDR2 LQKENI come from the germline V gene. V was trimmed by 6 bases and J by 3 bases, leaving 18 bases between them. The CDR3 consists of 16 residues. The CDR3 here is CASSGWDRVGGNTIYF. For the CDR3, the DNA is TGTGCCAGCTCCGGATGGGACCGAGTTGGTGGAAACACCATATATTTT.

V gene TRBV6-6 combines with J gene TRBJ2-1; 7 positions match TRBD2. The V gene end was trimmed by 2 bases and the J gene end by 1 base; junction bases not matched to a gene: 2. In germline, CDR1 is MNHNY, CDR2 SVGAGI (reference sequence). There are 15 residues in the CDR3. The CDR3 here is CASSYRRESYNEQFF. CDR3 sequence (DNA): TGTGCCAGCAGTTACCGGCGGGAGTCCTACAATGAGCAGTTCTTC.

The chain carries TRBV29-1 and TRBJ1-2, with D perhaps matching TRBD1 (6 bases). This CDR3 comprises 14 residues. V gave up 6 bases and J gave up 4 bases, with 18 bases separating them. Germline V CDR1 and CDR2: SQVTM, ANQGSEA. CDR3 nucleotide sequence: TGCAGCGTCTACTCTGACAGGCCGTTCTATGGCTACACCTTC. Protein product: CSVYSDRPFYGYTF.

V and J are TRBV4-1 and TRBJ1-2; 7 positions agree with TRBD1. This CDR3 comprises 15 residues. V lost 0 bases to trimming and J lost 2 bases; unmatched junction nucleotides: 3. Germline-derived CDR1 and CDR2 are MGHRA and YSYEKL. CDR3 nucleotides: TGCGCCAGCAGCCAAGATTCACAGGGGAACTATGGCTACACCTTC. Translated: CASSQDSQGNYGYTF.

This chain uses TRBV4-2 with TRBJ1-2; 9 bases fit TRBD1. The CDR3 runs 15 residues. Germline V gene sequence: CDR1 LGHNA, CDR2 YNFKEQ. Losses at the gene ends were 0 bases for V and 4 bases for J; bases not matched to a gene: 3. This chain's CDR3 is CASSQDEDRGYGYTF. The CDR3 nucleotides read TGTGCCAGCAGCCAAGATGAGGACAGGGGCTATGGCTACACCTTC.

The rearrangement links TRBV4-1 to TRBJ1-2; D gene uncertain. From germline, CDR1 is MGHRA and CDR2 YSYEKL. Trimming stripped 4 bases from V and 0 bases from J, with 12 bases between. This CDR3 contains 15 residues. Written as DNA, the CDR3 is TGCGCCAGCAGCCCTCAGACCACTGCTAACTATGGCTACACCTTC. It encodes CASSPQTTANYGYTF.

Comment on this clone: Different DNA sequences within this sample yield the same CDR3. This chain uses TRBV5-4 with TRBJ2-3, with no clear D. The CDR3 length is 13 residues. Trimming cost V 4 bases and J 2 bases, with 8 bases left between them. CDR1 is SGHNT, CDR2 YYREEE, per germline (reference sequence). CDR3 loop: CASSIPSTDTQYF. In DNA form, the CDR3 reads TGTGCCAGCAGCATCCCATCCACAGATACGCAGTATTTT.

This chain links TRBV10-2 with TRBJ2-2; 8 positions agree with TRBD1. J gave up 4 bases and V 8 bases, and 9 bases lay outside the gene matches. Germline loops: CDR1 WSHSY, CDR2 SAAADI. The CDR3 is 15 residues long. In nucleotides, the CDR3 is TGCGCCAGCGGGACAGGACAGGGTATCACCGGGGAGCTGTTTTTT. Amino acid sequence: CASGTGQGITGELFF.